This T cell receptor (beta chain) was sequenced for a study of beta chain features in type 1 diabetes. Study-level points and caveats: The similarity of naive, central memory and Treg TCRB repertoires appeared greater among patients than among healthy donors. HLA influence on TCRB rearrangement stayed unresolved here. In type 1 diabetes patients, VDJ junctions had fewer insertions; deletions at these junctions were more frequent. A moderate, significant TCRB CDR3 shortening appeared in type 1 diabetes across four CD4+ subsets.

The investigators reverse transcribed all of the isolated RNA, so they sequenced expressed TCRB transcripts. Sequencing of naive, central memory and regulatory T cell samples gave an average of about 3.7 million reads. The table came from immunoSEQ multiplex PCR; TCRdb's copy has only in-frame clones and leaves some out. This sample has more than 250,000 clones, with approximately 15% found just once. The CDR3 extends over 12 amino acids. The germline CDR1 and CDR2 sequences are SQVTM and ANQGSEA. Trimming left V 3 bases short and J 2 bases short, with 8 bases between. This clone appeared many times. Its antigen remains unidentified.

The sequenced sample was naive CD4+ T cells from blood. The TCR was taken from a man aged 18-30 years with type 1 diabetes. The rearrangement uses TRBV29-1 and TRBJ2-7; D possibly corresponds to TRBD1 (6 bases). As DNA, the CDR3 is TGCAGCGTTGAGGACAGAGCCTACGAGCAGTACTTC. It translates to CSVEDRAYEQYF.